This TCR beta chain was obtained from a study of Ad26.COV2.S vaccination and SARS-CoV-2 variants. Treatment here: roughly 18 received Ad26.COV2.S at low or high dose, single or two shots; a few received placebo; per-sample allocation not given. Vaccine and placebo recipients were sampled on day 63 after the first injection. Boston supplied an adult donor aged 18-55 years. Germline assignment: CDR1 LNHDA and CDR2 SQIVND (reference sequence). This CDR3 is 15 amino acids long. Trimming cost V 0 bases and J 1 base, with 10 bases left between them. This table comes from immunoSEQ multiplex PCR, and its TCRdb copy is limited to in-frame clones, with some not included. Among 330,000 or so clones listed, approximately 87% were seen once.

The sample consisted of peripheral blood, taken in a trial of Ad26.COV2.S vaccine versus placebo. This chain uses TRBV19 with TRBJ2-7; unclear D gene. The source is a person between 18 and 65 years old who received the Ad26.COV2.S COVID-19 vaccine or a placebo. The CDR3 nucleotides read TGTGCCAGTAGTATAGATAATGGTGAGTCCTACGAGCAGTACTTC. Amino acid sequence: CASSIDNGESYEQYF.